The 30 T cell receptor beta chains below come from one sample, sequenced in a study of tumor-infiltrating lymphocytes in primary liver carcinoma (dated 2017 in TCRdb). The sequencer was an Illumina HiSeq 2500. TCRbeta-specific cDNA was reverse-transcribed from around 0.45 ug total RNA using a constant-region primer and ProtoScript II reverse transcriptase. The TCRbeta libraries were prepared through three rounds of nested multiplex PCR following a slightly modified ARM-PCR procedure. Multiplex TRBV1-TRBV30 forward primers and a Cbeta reverse primer were used in the first two PCR rounds, each of which was run for 9 to 11 cycles. TCRdb reanalyzed the raw reads on its own, using fastp at Q25 for trimming and MiXCR for clone calling, and kept in-frame beta chains. Each CDR3 protein gets just one entry, which takes the most common genes and DNA from the rows behind it. Here the sample has fewer than 400,000 distinct CDR3 sequences; 65% occur a single time. Of the sample, around 9.5% is held by the ten largest clones.

TRIzol reagent was used to extract blood RNA from unsorted whole blood, while the DNeasy Blood & Tissue kit provided the germline DNA. Material for sequencing was peripheral blood. These receptors were collected from a middle-aged man with primary liver carcinoma and hepatitis B virus infection.

Of note for this clonotype: It may be a read error: a sequence one base away is much more abundant. This chain uses TRBV14 with TRBJ2-2; D ambiguous. Germline CDR1 reads SGHDN; CDR2 reads FVKESK. CDR3 length equals 14 residues. V was trimmed by 8 bases and J by 4 bases, leaving 14 bases between them. CDR3 in amino acids: CASGLLSVTGELFF. For the CDR3, the DNA is TGTGCCAGCGGCCTCCTATCAGTCACCGGGGAGCTGTTTTTT. Together with reference TRBV14 and TRBJ2-2, the CDR3 gives the full variable domain: EAGVTQFPSHSVIEKGQTVTLRCDPISGHDNLYWYRRVMGKEIKFLLHFVKESKQDESGMPNNRFLAERTGGTYSTLKVQPAELEDSGVYFCASGLLSVTGELFFGEGSRLTVL.

This clonotype was seen only a few times. The V gene is TRBV5-4, the J gene TRBJ2-1; D not certain. The germline CDR1 and CDR2 sequences are SGHNT and YYREEE (reference sequence). CDR3 size: 16 residues. V lost 5 bases to trimming and J lost 0 bases, with 15 bases between them. The DNA for the CDR3 is TGTGCCAGCAGTTTATTAGGGCGGAGCTCCTACAATGAGCAGTTCTTC. Translation: CASSLLGRSSYNEQFF.

With respect to this clonotype: A much more abundant neighbour one base away suggests this may be a read error. The rearrangement joins TRBV6-2 or TRBV6-3 to TRBJ2-1; 7 bases align to TRBD2. Unmatched junction bases numbered 18, after V lost 2 bases and J lost 8 bases. The CDR3 spans 18 residues. Germline V gene lookup returns CDR1 MNHEY and CDR2 SVGEGT. The chain's CDR3 is CASSYPILKLAENYEQFF. DNA for the CDR3: TGTGCCAGCAGTTACCCTATCCTCAAGCTAGCGGAGAACTATGAGCAGTTCTTC.

As regards this clonotype: A much larger clone differs by one base, so this may be a read error. V is TRBV5-1 and J is TRBJ1-4, with 7 bases fitting TRBD1. From germline, CDR1 is SGHRS and CDR2 YFSETQ. Unmatched junction bases numbered 4, after V lost 6 bases and J lost 2 bases. The CDR3 sequence is 14 residues long. The CDR3: CASNSQGTNEKLFF. CDR3 bases: TGCGCCAGCAACTCACAGGGGACTAATGAAAAACTGTTTTTT.

This clonotype occurred many times. This chain uses TRBV29-1 with TRBJ2-2; D possibly uses TRBD1 or TRBD2 (5 bases each). V shed 6 bases and J shed 4 bases, with 21 bases lying between them. CDR3 length: 16 residues. Looked up from germline, CDR1 is SQVTM and CDR2 is ANQGSEA. The CDR3 DNA reads TGCAGCGTCGACTCCGGGACGGCTCGGGGCACCGGGGAGCTGTTTTTT. Amino acids: CSVDSGTARGTGELFF.

Remarks on this clonotype: Since a much larger clone is just one base distant, this may be a read error. The V gene is TRBV5-4, the J gene TRBJ2-7; D assignment may be TRBD1 or TRBD2 (5 bases each). The CDR3 runs 14 residues. V was shortened by 4 bases and J by 2 bases, with 13 bases between the two germline ends. The germline V gene encodes CDR1 SGHNT and CDR2 YYREEE (reference sequence). CDR3 sequence reads: CASSQGRPTYEQYF. CDR3 sequence (DNA): TGTGCCAGCAGCCAGGGACGGCCGACCTACGAGCAGTACTTC. Filled out from reference TRBV5-4 and TRBJ2-7, the complete variable domain reads ETGVTQSPTHLIKTRGQQVTLRCSSQSGHNTVSWYQQALGQGPQFIFQYYREEENGRGNFPPRFSGLQFPNYSSELNVNALELDDSALYLCASSQGRPTYEQYFGPGTRLTVT.

The chain combines TRBV19 with TRBJ1-6; 9 bases map to TRBD1. Trimming cost V 4 bases and J 8 bases; bases outside gene matches: 3. The CDR3 has 14 residues. Germline V gene sequence: CDR1 LNHDA, CDR2 SQIVND (reference sequence). This CDR3 reads CASSNRDRDSPLHF. The CDR3 DNA reads as TGTGCCAGTAGTAACCGGGACAGGGATTCACCCCTCCACTTT.

Worth noting for this clonotype: The junction differs from germline at one of its ends, possibly a read error. This chain uses TRBV29-1 with TRBJ2-1, with 9 bases that match TRBD1. Per germline, CDR1 SQVTM and CDR2 ANQGSEA. The CDR3 extends over 14 amino acids. The CDR3: CSAVNRGRRNGQFF. DNA of the CDR3: TGCAGCGCAGTAAACAGGGGGCGGAGGAATGGGCAGTTCTTC.

Of note for this clonotype: At one end the junction does not follow the germline gene, possibly because of a read error. The chain links TRBV6-5 to TRBJ2-2; 7 bases are a match to TRBD1. The V gene's germline CDR1 is MNHEY and CDR2 SVGAGI. The CDR3 extends over 18 amino acids. CDR3 in amino acids: CASRKVQGFGLNTVELFF. The CDR3, as DNA: TGTGCCAGCAGGAAGGTACAGGGGTTTGGGTTGAACACCGTGGAGCTGTTTTTT.

V usage is TRBV5-1 and J usage is TRBJ2-3; possible D gene TRBD1, 6 bases. This CDR3 spans 14 amino acids. Germline V gene lookup returns CDR1 SGHRS and CDR2 YFSETQ. Trimming shortened V by 3 bases and J by 5 bases, and 13 bases separated the two germline ends. The CDR3 nucleotides are TGCGCCAGCAGCTCGGACAGCCTGGGAGATACGCAGTATTTT. Translating gives CASSSDSLGDTQYF.

For this clonotype: This may stem from a read error, because a much larger clone lies one nucleotide away. V gene TRBV5-4 combines with J gene TRBJ1-2, with 8 bases that match TRBD1. This CDR3 has 14 residues. Germline loops: CDR1 SGHNT, CDR2 YYREEE (reference sequence). In DNA form, the CDR3 reads TGTGCCATCAGCTTGGACAGGGAAGCCTATGGCTACACCTTC. This encodes CAISLDREAYGYTF.

J is TRBJ2-2 and V is TRBV7-3, with 14 bases lining up with TRBD2. V gave up 5 bases and J gave up 7 bases; unmatched junction bases: 9. From germline, CDR1 is SGHTA and CDR2 FQGTGA. This CDR3 is 17 amino acids long. The CDR3 DNA is TGTGCCAGCAGCACCACATCGGGACTAGCGGGAGTCGGGGAGCTGTTTTTT. Encoded protein: CASSTTSGLAGVGELFF.

There are many counts of this clonotype. The gene calls are TRBV5-4 and TRBJ2-6; D remains ambiguous. This CDR3 comprises 16 residues. Per the germline V gene, CDR1 is SGHNT and CDR2 is YYREEE (reference sequence). The V end was cut by 1 base, the J end by 0 bases, with 8 bases between. CDR3 nucleotides: TGTGCCAGCAGCTTGACGCGCAGCTCTGGGGCCAACGTCCTGACTTTC. It yields the protein CASSLTRSSGANVLTF.

Comments on this clonotype: One end of the junction varies from germline; a read error may be responsible. The chain has TRBV11-2 and TRBJ2-5, with a weak D call TRBD2 (5 bases). Germline loops: CDR1 SGHAT, CDR2 FQNNGV. The CDR3 totals 15 residues. CDR3 amino acids: CACSILMGTERAQYF. The DNA for the CDR3 is TGTGCCTGCAGTATCCTCATGGGTACGGAGAGGGCCCAGTACTTC.

V is TRBV7-9 and J is TRBJ2-7, with 9 bases identical to TRBD1. This CDR3 contains 16 residues. Germline CDR1 reads SEHNR; CDR2 reads FQNEAQ (reference sequence). V lost 6 bases, J lost 6 bases, and 15 bases stayed unmatched. CDR3 in DNA: TGTGCCAGCAGTCCCTCGGGGGGACAGGGTCGTGGCGAGCAGTACTTC. Its protein product is CASSPSGGQGRGEQYF.

In this sample, this clonotype turned up a few times. This chain connects TRBV5-4 to TRBJ2-7; perhaps TRBD1 as D (6 bases). This CDR3 comprises 13 residues. Trimming pared 5 bases from V and 6 bases from J, leaving 15 bases between. CDR1 is SGHNT and CDR2 is YYREEE in the germline V gene (reference sequence). The CDR3 DNA sequence: TGTGCCAGCAGTCCCTCACAGGGTAGCGAGCAGTACTTC. Amino acid sequence: CASSPSQGSEQYF.

The chain has TRBV4-1 and TRBJ2-5, with D tentatively TRBD2 (5 bases). The length of the CDR3 is 14 residues. Germline V CDR1 and CDR2: MGHRA, YSYEKL. Trimming left V 2 bases short and J 4 bases short, with 11 bases between. The CDR3 spells CASSQQWTGETQYF. For the CDR3, the DNA is TGCGCCAGCAGCCAACAGTGGACTGGAGAGACCCAGTACTTC.

The V gene is TRBV5-6, the J gene TRBJ2-2, with D possibly TRBD1 on 5 matching bases. From germline, CDR1 is SGHDT and CDR2 YYEEEE. This CDR3 spans 17 amino acids. The germline V and J ends were trimmed by 1 base and 4 bases, with 17 bases remaining between them. The CDR3 nucleotides are TGTGCCAGCAGCTTGTCGGTAAGGGGCGCCGGCACCGGGGAGCTGTTTTTT. Its translation: CASSLSVRGAGTGELFF.

There are a few counts of this clonotype. The J gene is TRBJ1-1, the V gene TRBV5-1; 8 nucleotides line up with TRBD1. Unmatched junction bases numbered 3, after V lost 4 bases and J lost 1 base. The length of the CDR3 is 14 residues. Germline CDR1 and CDR2: SGHRS and YFSETQ. Here the CDR3 reads CASSRGTGNTEAFF. The CDR3 DNA sequence: TGCGCCAGCAGCCGAGGGACAGGGAACACTGAAGCTTTCTTT.

With respect to this clonotype: A much larger clone differs from this one at a single base, so this may be a read error. This chain joins TRBV29-1 and TRBJ2-5; tentatively, D is TRBD2 (5 bases). CDR1 is SQVTM, CDR2 ANQGSEA, per germline. The CDR3 runs to 14 residues. The CDR3 bases are TGCAGCGTTGAACTGTCCAGAGGGCCGGAGATCCAGTACTTC. It specifies CSVELSRGPEIQYF.

On this clonotype: A much more abundant neighbour one base away suggests this may be a read error. This CDR3 reads CASNQLNTEDFF. CDR3 nucleotide sequence: TGTGCCAGCAACCAATTGAACACTGAAGATTTCTTT. The rearrangement uses TRBV6-1 and TRBJ1-1; D remains unclear. Germline loops: CDR1 MNHNS, CDR2 SASEGT. The CDR3 sequence is 12 residues long.

With regard to this clonotype: A much larger clone lies a single base off, so this may be a read error. Because the CDR3 is missing its conserved closing phenylalanine or tryptophan, this is likely a read error. This chain uses TRBV6-1 with TRBJ1-1; TRBD1 is a possible D gene (6 bases). Per the germline V gene, CDR1 is MNHNS and CDR2 is SASEGT. This CDR3 is 15 amino acids long. Trimming cost V 6 bases and J 5 bases, with 19 bases left between them. CDR3 nucleotides: TGTGCCAGCAGCTTTAACCCGGGGGCAGGAACTGAAGCTTTCTTA. Protein: CASSFNPGAGTEAFL.

In this sample, this clonotype turned up many times. The V gene is TRBV6-1, the J gene TRBJ1-1, with 7 positions matching TRBD1. The CDR3 runs to 15 residues. Germline CDR1 is MNHNS and CDR2 is SASEGT. The V and J ends lost 0 bases and 6 bases, in that order; junction bases with no gene match: 7. For the CDR3, the DNA is TGTGCCAGCAGTGAAGCGATTAACAGGGGACCTGAAGCTTTCTTT. It translates to CASSEAINRGPEAFF.

This clonotype was observed at least ten times. The chain couples TRBV7-9 to TRBJ2-7; 8 bases fit TRBD1. V was pared by 4 bases and J by 5 bases, with 13 bases of the junction left unmatched. CDR1 and CDR2 from the germline V gene are SEHNR and FQNEAQ (reference sequence). The CDR3 runs to 16 residues. This CDR3 is CASSSTSGGRTHEQYF. The CDR3 region has the DNA TGTGCCAGCAGCTCGACTTCAGGGGGCCGGACCCACGAGCAGTACTTC. The full variable domain, in which reference TRBV7-9 and TRBJ2-7 provide the parts outside the CDR3, is DTGVSQNPRHKITKRGQNVTFRCDPISEHNRLYWYRQTLGQGPEFLTYFQNEAQLEKSRLLSDRFSAERPKGSFSTLEIQRTEQGDSAMYLCASSSTSGGRTHEQYFGPGTRLTVT.

The chain links TRBV20-1 to TRBJ1-5; the D gene is possibly TRBD1 (5 bases). V was trimmed by 6 bases and J by 3 bases, leaving 18 bases between them. Germline lookup yields CDR1 DFQATT and CDR2 SNEGSKA (reference sequence). The CDR3 is 15 amino acids. In nucleotides, the CDR3 is TGCAGTGCCCTAAGACGAGCAGGGCTCAATCAGCCCCAGCATTTT. This gives the protein CSALRRAGLNQPQHF.

As for this clonotype: A much larger clone is a single base away; this may be a read error. V gene TRBV6-8 combines with J gene TRBJ2-5; 14 nucleotides match TRBD2. The germline gives CDR1 MNHGY, CDR2 SAAAGT. This CDR3 has 15 amino acids. The CDR3 loop is CAGSRLAGGRETQYF. CDR3 nucleotide sequence: TGTGCCGGCAGCCGACTAGCGGGAGGGCGGGAGACCCAGTACTTC.

Concerning this clonotype: A much bigger clone sits one base away, suggesting this may be a read error. This chain connects TRBV6-1 to TRBJ2-5, with D uncertain. This CDR3 region has 13 residues. V gave up 8 bases and J gave up 1 base, with 11 bases separating them. Germline CDR1 and CDR2: MNHNS and SASEGT. CDR3 nucleotides: TGTGCCAGCTGTGTAGGAAGCCAAGAGACCCAGTACTTC. This sequence encodes CASCVGSQETQYF.

This clonotype has at least ten counts. This sequence joins TRBV12-3 or TRBV12-4 and TRBJ2-6; D gene ambiguous. V lost 5 bases and J 0 bases, leaving 14 bases between the germline ends. The CDR3 is made up of 17 amino acids. The chain's CDR3 is CASSQNRALSGANVLTF. CDR3 sequence (DNA): TGTGCCAGCAGTCAAAATAGGGCCCTCTCTGGGGCCAACGTCCTGACTTTC.

As regards this clonotype: At one end, the junction sequence differs from germline, possibly due to a read error. This chain uses TRBV12-5 with TRBJ2-1; 8 nucleotides line up with TRBD1. The CDR3 sequence is 15 residues long. Per germline, CDR1 LGHNT and CDR2 FRNRAP. Here the CDR3 reads CASANVQGAWNEQSF. CDR3 bases: TGTGCTAGTGCCAACGTCCAGGGGGCATGGAATGAGCAGTCCTTC.

In the case of this clonotype: One base away lies a much larger clone, so this may be a sequencing read error. This chain joins TRBV5-4 and TRBJ2-2; D might be TRBD2 (6 bases). The V gene's germline CDR1 is SGHNT and CDR2 YYREEE (reference sequence). Trimming took 1 base from V and 7 from J, leaving 17 bases between them. The CDR3 has 16 amino acids. As DNA, the CDR3 is TGTGCCAGCAGCTTGAAGGGACTGGGGTCGAACGGGGAGCTGTTTTTT. This encodes CASSLKGLGSNGELFF.